This T cell receptor (beta chain) comes out of a study of control samples from healthy donors and cancer patients. This clone came up a few times. V dropped 4 bases and J dropped 6 bases, with 9 bases sitting between them. The CDR3 is 12 residues long. Measured with immunoSEQ multiplex PCR; TCRdb has only the in-frame clones, and not every one. The sample includes about 120,000 clones, approximately 92% of them seen just once. This rearrangement joins TRBV12-3 or TRBV12-4 to TRBJ1-2, with D maybe TRBD1 (6 bases). The origin of this receptor is a woman between 45 and 65 years old with colorectal cancer. The sequenced sample was PBMCs. CDR3 residues: CASSYRVNGYTF. Written as DNA, the CDR3 is TGTGCCAGCAGTTACAGGGTAAATGGCTACACCTTC.